This T cell receptor (beta chain) was identified in a study of blood T cell repertoires in COVID-19. Study context: PBMCs, B-cell-depleted T cells, or T cells provided the cDNA or gDNA that made up the material.

Here immunoSEQ multiplex PCR was the method, and the copy in TCRdb shows in-frame clones only, minus some. The table has about 45,000 clones, approximately 86% seen once. This clone was detected a few times. The germline CDR1 and CDR2 sequences are GTSNPN and SVGIG (reference sequence). CDR3 length: 14 residues. The V and J ends lost 0 bases and 3 bases respectively, with 9 bases between them. Sequencing used peripheral blood. This chain connects TRBV30 to TRBJ1-5; tentative D call: TRBD1 (6 bases). This sequence was found in an elderly woman with active COVID-19. This CDR3 is CAWSVRDTNQPQHF. For the CDR3, the DNA is TGTGCCTGGAGTGTACGGGACACCAATCAGCCCCAGCATTTT.